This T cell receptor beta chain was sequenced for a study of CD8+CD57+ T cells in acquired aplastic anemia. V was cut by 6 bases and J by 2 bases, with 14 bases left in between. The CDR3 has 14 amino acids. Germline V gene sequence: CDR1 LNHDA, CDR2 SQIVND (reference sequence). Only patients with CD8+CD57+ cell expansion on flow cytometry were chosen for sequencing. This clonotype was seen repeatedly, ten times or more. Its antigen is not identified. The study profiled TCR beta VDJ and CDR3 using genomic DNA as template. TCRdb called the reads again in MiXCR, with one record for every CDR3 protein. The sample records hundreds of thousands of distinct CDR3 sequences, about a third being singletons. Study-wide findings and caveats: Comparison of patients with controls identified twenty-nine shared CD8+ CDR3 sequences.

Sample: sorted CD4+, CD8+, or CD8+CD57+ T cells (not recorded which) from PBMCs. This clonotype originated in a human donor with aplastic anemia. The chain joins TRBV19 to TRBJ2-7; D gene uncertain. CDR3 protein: CASSLRPNTYEQYF. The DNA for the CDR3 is TGTGCCAGTAGCTTAAGACCGAATACCTACGAGCAGTACTTC.